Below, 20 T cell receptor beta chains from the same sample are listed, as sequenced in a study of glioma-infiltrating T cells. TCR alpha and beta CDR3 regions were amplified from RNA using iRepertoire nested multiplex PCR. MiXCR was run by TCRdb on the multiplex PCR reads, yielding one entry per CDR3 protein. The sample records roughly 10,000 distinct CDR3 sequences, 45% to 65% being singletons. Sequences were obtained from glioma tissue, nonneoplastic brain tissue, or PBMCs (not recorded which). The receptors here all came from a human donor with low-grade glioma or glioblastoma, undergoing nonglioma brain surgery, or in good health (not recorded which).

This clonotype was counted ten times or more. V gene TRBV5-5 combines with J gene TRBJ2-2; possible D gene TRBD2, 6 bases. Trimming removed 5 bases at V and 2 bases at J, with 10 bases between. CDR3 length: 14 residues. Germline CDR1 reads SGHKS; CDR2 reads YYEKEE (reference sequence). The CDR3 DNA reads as TGTGCCAGCAGGGCGGGACTCAACACCGGGGAGCTGTTTTTT. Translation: CASRAGLNTGELFF.

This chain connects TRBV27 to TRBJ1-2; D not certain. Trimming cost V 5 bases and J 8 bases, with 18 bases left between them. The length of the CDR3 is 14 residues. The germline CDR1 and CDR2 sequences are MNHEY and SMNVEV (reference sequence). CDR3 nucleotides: TGTGCCAGCAGTCCCGAAATCTGTGGAAGCGGCTACACCTTC. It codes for CASSPEICGSGYTF.

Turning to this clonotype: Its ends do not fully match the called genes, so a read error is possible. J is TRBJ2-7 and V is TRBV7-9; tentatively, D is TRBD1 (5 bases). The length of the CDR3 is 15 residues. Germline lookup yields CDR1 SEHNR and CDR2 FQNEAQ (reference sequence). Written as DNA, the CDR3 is TGTGCCAGAAGCTCCTGGATAGGGGCGGCCTACGAGCAGTACTTC. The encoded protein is CARSSWIGAAYEQYF.

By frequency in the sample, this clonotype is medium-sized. The CDR3 nucleotides read TGTGCCAGCAGCTTTTTGGACTACAAACTCACAGATACGCAGTATTTT. Protein: CASSFLDYKLTDTQYF. The rearrangement joins TRBV7-2 to TRBJ2-3; tentative D call: TRBD2 (6 bases). V was pared by 3 bases and J by 2 bases, with 15 bases between. CDR1 and CDR2 (germline): SGHTA, FQGNSA. This CDR3 comprises 16 residues.

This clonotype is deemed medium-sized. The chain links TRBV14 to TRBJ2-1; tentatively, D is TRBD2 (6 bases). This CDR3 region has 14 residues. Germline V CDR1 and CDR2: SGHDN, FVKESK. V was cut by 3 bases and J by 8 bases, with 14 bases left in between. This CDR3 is CASSQRGGIHEQFF. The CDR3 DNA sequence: TGTGCCAGCAGCCAGAGAGGAGGGATCCATGAGCAGTTCTTC.

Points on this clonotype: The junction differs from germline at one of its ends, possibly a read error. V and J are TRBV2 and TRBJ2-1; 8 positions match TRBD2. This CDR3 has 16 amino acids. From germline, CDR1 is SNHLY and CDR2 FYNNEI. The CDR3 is CASSEAGLAPYNEEFF. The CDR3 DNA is TGTGCCAGCAGTGAAGCCGGACTAGCCCCATACAATGAGGAGTTCTTC.

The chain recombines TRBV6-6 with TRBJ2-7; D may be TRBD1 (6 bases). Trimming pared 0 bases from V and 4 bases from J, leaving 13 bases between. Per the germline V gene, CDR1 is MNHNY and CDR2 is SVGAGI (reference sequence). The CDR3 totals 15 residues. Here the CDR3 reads CASSYSDSRTYEQYF. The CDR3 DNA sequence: TGTGCCAGCAGTTACTCGGACAGCCGGACTTACGAGCAGTACTTC.

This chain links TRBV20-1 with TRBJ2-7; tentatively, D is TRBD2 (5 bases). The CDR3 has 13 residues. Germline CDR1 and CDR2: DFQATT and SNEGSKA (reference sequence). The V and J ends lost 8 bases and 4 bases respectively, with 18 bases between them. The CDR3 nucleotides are TGCAGTCCTTGGGGTAGCGTGATATACGAGCAGTACTTC. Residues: CSPWGSVIYEQYF.

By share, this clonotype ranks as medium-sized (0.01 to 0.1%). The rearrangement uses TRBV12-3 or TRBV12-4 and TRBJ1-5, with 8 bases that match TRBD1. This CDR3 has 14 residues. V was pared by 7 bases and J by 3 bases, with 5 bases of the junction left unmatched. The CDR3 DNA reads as TGTGCCAGCAACGTACAGGGGGTCAATCAGCCCCAGCATTTT. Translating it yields CASNVQGVNQPQHF.

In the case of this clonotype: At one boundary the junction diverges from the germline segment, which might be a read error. CDR3: CASSPLRELNEEFF. DNA for the CDR3: TGCGCCAGCTCACCACTTAGGGAGCTCAATGAGGAGTTCTTC. The rearrangement uses TRBV18 and TRBJ2-1; D is possibly TRBD2 (5 bases). This CDR3 is 14 amino acids long. Looked up from germline, CDR1 is KGHSH and CDR2 is LQKENI.

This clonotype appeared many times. CDR3 DNA sequence: TGCAGCGTTTGTGACTCCTACAATGAGCAGTTCTTC. Translation: CSVCDSYNEQFF. V and J are TRBV29-1 and TRBJ2-1; D gene uncertain. This CDR3 region has 12 residues. The germline V and J ends were trimmed by 5 bases and 0 bases, with 5 bases remaining between them. The germline CDR1 and CDR2 sequences are SQVTM and ANQGSEA.

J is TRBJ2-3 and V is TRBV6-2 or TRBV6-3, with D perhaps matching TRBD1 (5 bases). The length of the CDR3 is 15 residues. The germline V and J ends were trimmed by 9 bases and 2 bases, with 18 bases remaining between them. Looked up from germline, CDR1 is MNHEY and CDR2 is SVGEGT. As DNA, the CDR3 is TGTGCCAGTGAAAGTCCAGGGTCCCACACAGATACGCAGTATTTT. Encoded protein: CASESPGSHTDTQYF.

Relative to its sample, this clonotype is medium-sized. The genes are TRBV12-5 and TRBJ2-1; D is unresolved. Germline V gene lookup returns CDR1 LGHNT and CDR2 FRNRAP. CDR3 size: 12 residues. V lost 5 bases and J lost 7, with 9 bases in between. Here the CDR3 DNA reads TGTGCTAGTGGTCCCCCTGGGAATGAGCAGTTCTTC. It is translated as CASGPPGNEQFF.

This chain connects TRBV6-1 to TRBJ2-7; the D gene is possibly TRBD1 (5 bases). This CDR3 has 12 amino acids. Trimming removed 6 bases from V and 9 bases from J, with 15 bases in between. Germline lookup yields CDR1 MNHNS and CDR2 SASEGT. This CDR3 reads CASRWTLLGQYF. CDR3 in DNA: TGTGCCAGCAGGTGGACACTCTTGGGGCAGTACTTC.

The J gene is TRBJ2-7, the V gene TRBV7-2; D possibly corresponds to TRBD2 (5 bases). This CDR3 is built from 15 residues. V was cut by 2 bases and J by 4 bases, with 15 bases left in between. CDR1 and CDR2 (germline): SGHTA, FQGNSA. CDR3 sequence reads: CASSLYPGRGYEQYF. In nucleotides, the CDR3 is TGTGCCAGCAGCTTATACCCGGGAAGAGGTTACGAGCAGTACTTC.

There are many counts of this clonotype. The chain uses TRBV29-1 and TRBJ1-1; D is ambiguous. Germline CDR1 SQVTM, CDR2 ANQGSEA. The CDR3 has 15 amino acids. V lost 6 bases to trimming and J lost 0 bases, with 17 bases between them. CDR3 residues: CSVVRSSSMNTEAFF. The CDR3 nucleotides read TGCAGCGTGGTAAGAAGCTCTTCCATGAACACTGAAGCTTTCTTT.

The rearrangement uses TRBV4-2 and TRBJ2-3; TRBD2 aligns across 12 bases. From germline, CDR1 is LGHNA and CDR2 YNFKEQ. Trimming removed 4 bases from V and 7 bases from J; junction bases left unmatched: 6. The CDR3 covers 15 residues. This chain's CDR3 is CASSPLAGGRYTQYF. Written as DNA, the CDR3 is TGTGCCAGCAGCCCACTAGCGGGAGGCAGATATACGCAGTATTTT.

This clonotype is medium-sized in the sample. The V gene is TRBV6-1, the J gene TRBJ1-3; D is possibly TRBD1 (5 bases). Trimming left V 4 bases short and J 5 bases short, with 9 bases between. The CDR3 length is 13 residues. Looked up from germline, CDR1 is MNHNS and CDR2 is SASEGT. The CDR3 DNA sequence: TGTGCCAGCAGTGGGGGGGTCAGAAACACCATATATTTT. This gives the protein CASSGGVRNTIYF.

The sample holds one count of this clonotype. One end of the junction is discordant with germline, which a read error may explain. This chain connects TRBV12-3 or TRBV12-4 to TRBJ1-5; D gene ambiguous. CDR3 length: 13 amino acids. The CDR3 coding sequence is TGTGCCAGCAGTTTTGGCCGCAATAAGCCCCAGAATTTT. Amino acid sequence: CASSFGRNKPQNF.

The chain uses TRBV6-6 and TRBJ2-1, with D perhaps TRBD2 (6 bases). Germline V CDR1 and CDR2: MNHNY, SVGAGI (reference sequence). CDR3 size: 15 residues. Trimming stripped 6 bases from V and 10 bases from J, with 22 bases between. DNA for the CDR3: TGTGCCAGCAGAACACTAGCAGACGGAACCAGAGAGCAGTTCTTC. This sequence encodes CASRTLADGTREQFF.